The rows below give T cell receptor beta chains drawn from one sample of a study of T cell responses to AZD1222 COVID-19 vaccine. TCRdb keeps only in-frame clones here, not all; method: immunoSEQ multiplex PCR. The sample holds roughly 48,000 clones, around 89% seen once. Specimen: peripheral blood, collected 28 days after the second AZD1222 dose. These receptors were collected from an adult who received the AZD1222 COVID-19 vaccine. The CDR3 runs from the conserved cysteine through the conserved F or W. A D gene is named only where the DNA matches it firmly. Clone size is stated in some rows and not others, as once, few, many or a class when expanded.

.	TRBV12-5	TRBJ2-1	TRBD1	TGTGCTAGTGGTTTGTACAGACAGGGATACAATGAGCAGTTCTTC	CASGLYRQGYNEQFF
.	TRBV27	TRBJ1-1	.	TGTGCCAGCAGTCCGGGGACACCCTACACTGAAGCTTTCTTT	CASSPGTPYTEAFF
once	TRBV19	TRBJ1-5	.	TGTGCCAGTAGTATGCGTACAGAGAATCAGCCCCAGCATTTT	CASSMRTENQPQHF
.	TRBV6-2/TRBV6-3	TRBJ2-2	.	TGTGCCAGCAGTCCCCAGGTAGAGGCCGGGGAGCTGTTTTTT	CASSPQVEAGELFF
.	TRBV5-4	TRBJ1-5	.	TGTGCCACCAAAGACGGGGCAAATAGCAATCAGCCCCAGCATTTT	CATKDGANSNQPQHF
.	TRBV4-1	TRBJ2-7	.	TGCGCCAGCAGCCAAGATCTTTCACTCTCCGGACCCTACGAGCAGTACTTC	CASSQDLSLSGPYEQYF
.	TRBV28	TRBJ1-4	.	TGTGCCAGCGGGGTCTCTGAAAAACTGTTTTTT	CASGVSEKLFF
.	TRBV27	TRBJ1-3	TRBD1	TGTGCCAGCAGTGGCCACCGGACAGGGGACACCATATATTTT	CASSGHRTGDTIYF
.	TRBV10-1	TRBJ2-3	TRBD2	TGCGCCAGCAGTGATTCGGTTGGGGGGGTAGATACGCAGTATTTT	CASSDSVGGVDTQYF
.	TRBV5-3	TRBJ1-4	TRBD1	TGTGCCAGAAGCCTGGGGACAGGGGGAGAAGCTAATGAAAAACTGTTTTTT	CARSLGTGGEANEKLFF
.	TRBV18	TRBJ1-1	.	TGTGCCAGCTCCCTACAGGTGAACACTGAAGCTTTCTTT	CASSLQVNTEAFF
.	TRBV4-2	TRBJ2-2	TRBD1	TGTGCCAGCAGCAGGGGACAGGGGGCGCCCGGGGAGCTGTTTTTT	CASSRGQGAPGELFF
.	TRBV6-1	TRBJ2-5	TRBD1	TGTGCCAGCAGTGAAGCGGTGGGACAGGGGGGAGAGACCCAGTACTTC	CASSEAVGQGGETQYF
.	TRBV19	TRBJ1-5	.	TGTGCCAGTAGTCCCTCCCGGCGGGGGGACAATCAGCCCCAGCATTTT	CASSPSRRGDNQPQHF
.	TRBV3-1/TRBV3-2	TRBJ1-1	.	TGTGCCAGCAGCCAACGTGCACAGAACACTGAAGCTTTCTTT	CASSQRAQNTEAFF
.	TRBV7-3	TRBJ1-2	TRBD1	TGTGCCAGCAGCTCTCGGACAGGGGGCTCTGATGGCTACACCTTC	CASSSRTGGSDGYTF
.	TRBV6-5	TRBJ1-2	.	TGTGCCAGCAGTTACTTCAGAGGGCAAGATAACTATGGCTACACCTTC	CASSYFRGQDNYGYTF
.	TRBV18	TRBJ1-2	.	TGTGCCAGCTCACCTAATTCAGGGTTGAACTATGGCTACACCTTC	CASSPNSGLNYGYTF
.	TRBV2	TRBJ1-5	.	TGTGCCAGCAGTGAATCAGGGGTGGGATTTCAGCCCCAGCATTTT	CASSESGVGFQPQHF
once	TRBV11-2	TRBJ2-7	.	TGTGCCAGCGGCCCACTGGGCTCCTACGAGCAGTACTTC	CASGPLGSYEQYF
.	TRBV19	TRBJ2-7	.	TGTGCCAGTAGTCCCCCTTGGGGACGGGAAAACTCCTACGAGCAGTACTTC	CASSPPWGRENSYEQYF
.	TRBV6-5	TRBJ1-5	TRBD1	TGTGCCAGCAGTTACTCGACAGGGGAACAGCCCCAGCATTTT	CASSYSTGEQPQHF
.	TRBV3-1/TRBV3-2	TRBJ2-6	.	TGTGCCAGCAGCTCTTGGGGGAGCTCTGGGGCCAACGTCCTGACTTTC	CASSSWGSSGANVLTF
.	TRBV30	TRBJ1-5	TRBD1	TGTGCCTGGAGACCCCCGACAGGGGCAAAATATAGCAATCAGCCCCAGCATTTT	CAWRPPTGAKYSNQPQHF
.	TRBV19	TRBJ1-4	.	TGTGCCAGTTGCGTCGACAGAGGAGGTGAAAAACTGTTTTTT	CASCVDRGGEKLFF
few	TRBV3-1/TRBV3-2	TRBJ1-4	.	TGTGCCAGCAGCCAAGGGGCTGGGGTTGAAAAACTGTTTTTT	CASSQGAGVEKLFF